This T cell receptor beta chain was observed in a study of neurological immune-mediated disorders. Time point of the sample: technical triplicate 3. This clonotype was seen at least ten times. The V gene lost 2 bases and the J gene lost 3 bases, with 11 bases spanning the gap. CDR3 length: 15 residues. Germline CDR1 SGHRS, CDR2 YFSETQ. Sequencing runs each generated in excess of 180 million TCR-beta sequences derived from 15-18 subjects. TCRdb re-called the 5' RACE reads with MiXCR, one entry per CDR3 protein. The table lists 25,000 to 35,000 distinct CDR3 sequences, about 16% of them singletons. This TCR was recovered from a female donor with HTLV-1-associated myelopathy (HAM/TSP). The gene calls are TRBV5-1 and TRBJ2-2; the D gene is possibly TRBD1 (5 bases). Sequenced material: CD4+ T cells from blood. This CDR3 reads CASSLMGPDTGELFF. CDR3 DNA: TGCGCCAGCAGCTTAATGGGGCCGGACACCGGGGAGCTGTTTTTT.